The rows below give T cell receptor beta chains drawn from one sample of a study of molecular identifiers for immune sequencing clone quantification. TCRdb reprocessed the PCR reads via MiXCR and lists one record per CDR3 protein. In the table there are about 640,000 distinct CDR3 sequences, just under 20% of which are singletons. Sequenced sample: naive CD8+ T cells from blood, with Jurkat cell RNA spiked in. These receptors originate from a human donor in good health. Some libraries in this study had Jurkat cell RNA spiked in. CDR3s leave out the opening cysteine and the closing phenylalanine or tryptophan.

j_call cdr3_length v_call cdr3_aa
TRBJ2-5 11 TRBV24-1 ATSDRHRETQY
TRBJ2-3 12 TRBV20-1 SARERRGTDTQY
TRBJ2-5 12 TRBV12-3/TRBV12-4 ASSLALSGETQY
TRBJ1-2 14 TRBV7-2 ASSLVSDGARRGYT
TRBJ1-1 11 TRBV27 ASSFAGPTEAF
TRBJ2-3 13 TRBV5-1 ASSLRGVGTDTQY
TRBJ2-7 12 TRBV2 ASSDKYRVYEQY
TRBJ2-7 11 TRBV20-1 SARRGRDYEQY
TRBJ2-7 13 TRBV27 ASSLSSGGLYEQY
TRBJ2-5 12 TRBV12-3/TRBV12-4 ASSRRLQPETQY
TRBJ1-5 9 TRBV27 GTGYNQPLH
TRBJ1-5 17 TRBV6-1 ASSGSPDRGLYGNQPQH
TRBJ1-5 12 TRBV27 ASNPSRTNQPQH
TRBJ2-1 14 TRBV6-5 ASSPSRPTTNNEQF
TRBJ2-7 13 TRBV5-1 ASSPFRDSSYEQY
TRBJ1-5 18 TRBV23-1 ASSQFGERRVAWSNQPQH
TRBJ2-5 12 TRBV29-1 SVVGLRSQETQY
TRBJ2-7 12 TRBV19 ASSINPSGVEQY
TRBJ1-1 13 TRBV11-1 ASSRKTGVNTEAF
TRBJ2-3 16 TRBV7-6 ASSFRTSGGASTDTQY
TRBJ2-5 13 TRBV27 ASSPVIVPSETQY
TRBJ1-5 12 TRBV20-1 SAPDRNSNQPQH
TRBJ1-5 13 TRBV7-2 ASSLGGLTNQPQH
TRBJ1-5 14 TRBV6-6 ASSYEVGGSGQPQH
TRBJ2-1 11 TRBV14 ASGQGVLNEQF
TRBJ2-7 11 TRBV4-1 ASSQIPGGEQY
TRBJ2-3 12 TRBV5-6 ASSLWGVTDTQY
TRBJ1-1 14 TRBV5-6 ASIYLPGQGAPEAF
TRBJ1-1 12 TRBV3-1 ASSPLGPGPEAF